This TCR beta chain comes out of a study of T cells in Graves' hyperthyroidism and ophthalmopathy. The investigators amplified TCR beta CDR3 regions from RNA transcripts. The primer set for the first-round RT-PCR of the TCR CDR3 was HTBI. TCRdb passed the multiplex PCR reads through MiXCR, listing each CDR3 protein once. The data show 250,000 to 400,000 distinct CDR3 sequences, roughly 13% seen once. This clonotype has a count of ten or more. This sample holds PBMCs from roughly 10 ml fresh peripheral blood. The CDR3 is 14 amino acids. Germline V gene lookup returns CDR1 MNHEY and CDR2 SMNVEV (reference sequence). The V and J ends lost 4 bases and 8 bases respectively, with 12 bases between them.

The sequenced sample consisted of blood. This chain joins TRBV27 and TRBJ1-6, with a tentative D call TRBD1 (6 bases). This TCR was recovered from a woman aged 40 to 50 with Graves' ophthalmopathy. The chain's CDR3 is CASSSTGNHSPLHF. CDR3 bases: TGTGCCAGCAGTTCGACAGGAAACCATTCACCCCTCCACTTT.